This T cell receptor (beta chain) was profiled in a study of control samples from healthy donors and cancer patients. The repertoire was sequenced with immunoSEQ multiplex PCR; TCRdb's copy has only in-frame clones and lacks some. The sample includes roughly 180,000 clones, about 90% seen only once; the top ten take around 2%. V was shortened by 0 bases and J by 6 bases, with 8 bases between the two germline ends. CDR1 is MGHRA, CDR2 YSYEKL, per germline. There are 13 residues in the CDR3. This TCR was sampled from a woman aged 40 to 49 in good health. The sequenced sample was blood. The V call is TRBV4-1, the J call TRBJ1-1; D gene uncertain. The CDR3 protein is CASSQDFVAEAFF. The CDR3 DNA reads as TGCGCCAGCAGCCAAGATTTCGTCGCTGAAGCTTTCTTT.